The 23 T cell receptor beta chains given below trace back to one sample, sequenced in a study of control samples from healthy donors and cancer patients. Repertoires were generated with immunoSEQ multiplex PCR, while TCRdb's copy carries only in-frame clones and drops some. In the table there are some 80,000 clones, roughly 89% of which are singletons. The sample consisted of blood. The receptor source for this set is a man aged 50 to 60 in good health.

The V and J genes are TRBV7-7 and TRBJ2-5; D unclear. Germline CDR1 and CDR2: SSHAT and FNYEAQ (reference sequence). Trimming left V 5 bases short and J 5 bases short, with 18 bases between. CDR3 length: 15 amino acids. The CDR3 spells CASSPHASLGETQYF. The DNA of the CDR3 is TGTGCCAGCAGCCCCCATGCTAGTCTGGGGGAGACCCAGTACTTC.

The rearrangement uses TRBV12-3 or TRBV12-4 and TRBJ1-1, with no clear D. The CDR3 covers 12 residues. The V and J ends lost 5 bases and 7 bases respectively, with 11 bases between them. The CDR3 nucleotides read TGTGCCAGCAGTAATTTGGCAGTTGAAGCTTTCTTT. Translating it yields CASSNLAVEAFF.

About this clone: One end of the junction does not line up with germline, which may come from a read error. V usage is TRBV6-1 and J usage is TRBJ2-2; 10 nucleotides match TRBD2. Germline V gene sequence: CDR1 MNHNS, CDR2 SASEGT. This CDR3 is 17 amino acids long. The CDR3 sequence: CASREGVAGGRTGELFF. CDR3 DNA sequence: TGTGCCAGCAGAGAAGGAGTAGCGGGGGGCCGCACCGGGGAGCTGTTTTTT.

This clone was detected only once. V is TRBV19 and J is TRBJ1-1; D uncertain. The CDR3 has 16 amino acids. In germline, CDR1 is LNHDA, CDR2 SQIVND (reference sequence). The V gene lost 7 bases and the J gene lost 1 base, with 19 bases spanning the gap. CDR3 nucleotide sequence: TGTGCCAGTACCTTGAGGCGGTCGACCCGGAACACTGAAGCTTTCTTT. Translation: CASTLRRSTRNTEAFF.

The chain recombines TRBV29-1 with TRBJ1-2; the match to TRBD1 covers 9 bases. V was pared by 7 bases and J by 8 bases, with 8 bases of the junction left unmatched. The CDR3 extends over 12 amino acids. Germline assignment: CDR1 SQVTM and CDR2 ANQGSEA. CDR3 coding DNA: TGCAGCGGGGGACAGGGCCGTGCGGGCTACACCTTC. Translated: CSGGQGRAGYTF.

This sequence joins TRBV5-6 and TRBJ2-7; D not certain. The V end lost 0 bases, the J end lost 2 bases, and 9 bases lay between the germline ends. The CDR3 extends over 14 amino acids. Germline CDR1 and CDR2: SGHDT and YYEEEE. CDR3 amino acids: CASSLGGETYEQYF. CDR3 bases: TGTGCCAGCAGCTTGGGAGGCGAGACCTACGAGCAGTACTTC.

In this sample, this clone turned up once. This rearrangement joins TRBV10-3 to TRBJ2-3, with a weak D call TRBD1 (6 bases). The CDR3 spans 16 residues. Germline CDR1 and CDR2: ENHRY and SYGVKD. With 5 bases removed from V and 0 bases from J, the gap between germline ends came to 15 bases. CDR3 coding DNA: TGTGCCATCAGTTTGGGGCAGGGGCGTAGCACAGATACGCAGTATTTT. Encoded protein: CAISLGQGRSTDTQYF.

Only a few counts were recorded for this clone. This rearrangement joins TRBV30 to TRBJ1-2, with a tentative D call TRBD1 (5 bases). The CDR3 extends over 15 amino acids. V shed 3 bases and J shed 6 bases, with 20 bases lying between them. Germline loops: CDR1 GTSNPN, CDR2 SVGIG (reference sequence). CDR3 loop: CAWRTATGRADGYTF. DNA of the CDR3: TGTGCCTGGAGAACCGCCACCGGCAGGGCCGATGGCTACACCTTC.

The rearrangement joins TRBV6-1 to TRBJ1-2; no clear D gene. CDR3 length: 12 residues. From germline, CDR1 is MNHNS and CDR2 SASEGT. The ends were cut back, 3 bases at V and 8 bases at J, with 10 bases in the middle. The DNA of the CDR3 is TGTGCCAGCAGTGACCCTTTAACGGGCTACACCTTC. Translated, it gives CASSDPLTGYTF.

J is TRBJ2-4 and V is TRBV4-1; D might be TRBD1 (6 bases). The CDR3 totals 14 residues. The ends were cut back, 6 bases at V and 5 bases at J, with 14 bases in the middle. Germline V gives CDR1 MGHRA, CDR2 YSYEKL. CDR3 amino acids: CASSTRQVENIQYF. CDR3 coding DNA: TGCGCCAGCAGTACACGACAGGTGGAAAACATTCAGTACTTC.

This clone was recorded once. The J gene is TRBJ2-7, the V gene TRBV10-2; tentative D call: TRBD2 (6 bases). The CDR3 is 13 residues long. The V gene's germline CDR1 is WSHSY and CDR2 SAAADI. The V gene lost 5 bases and the J gene lost 1 base, with 9 bases spanning the gap. The CDR3 is CASSPGGSYEQYF. DNA of the CDR3: TGCGCCAGCAGTCCCGGGGGTTCCTACGAGCAGTACTTC.

The chain has TRBV19 and TRBJ2-3; 9 bases are shared with TRBD2. Germline V gene lookup returns CDR1 LNHDA and CDR2 SQIVND (reference sequence). The trim removed 3 bases at V and 6 bases at J, leaving 7 bases unmatched. The CDR3 totals 15 residues. The CDR3 DNA reads TGTGCCAGTAGTATTTCTAGCGGGGTTTGGGATACGCAGTATTTT. It translates to CASSISSGVWDTQYF.

The chain recombines TRBV10-1 with TRBJ2-5; 7 nucleotides align to TRBD1. V lost 3 bases and J lost 4; bases outside the gene matches: 11. Germline V gene data show CDR1 as WNHNN and CDR2 as SYGVQD (reference sequence). The CDR3 runs 16 residues. This CDR3 reads CASSDSRQGSVETQYF. In DNA, the CDR3 is TGCGCCAGCAGTGACTCAAGACAGGGAAGTGTAGAGACCCAGTACTTC.

The chain couples TRBV2 to TRBJ2-1; a weak D match, TRBD1 (6 bases). This CDR3 comprises 13 residues. The V gene lost 4 bases and the J gene lost 4 bases, with 8 bases spanning the gap. Germline CDR1 SNHLY, CDR2 FYNNEI. Written as DNA, the CDR3 is TGTGCCAGCAGTGCCGGACAGTACAATGAGCAGTTCTTC. Its protein product is CASSAGQYNEQFF.

This clone was recorded only once. The chain combines TRBV9 with TRBJ2-3; D is unresolved. V lost 3 bases and J lost 2, with 4 bases in between. Germline assignment: CDR1 SGDLS and CDR2 YYNGEE. CDR3 length: 12 residues. The CDR3 DNA reads TGTGCCAGCAGCGGGGCCACAGATACGCAGTATTTT. The encoded protein is CASSGATDTQYF.

The chain couples TRBV5-8 to TRBJ1-1; maybe TRBD1 (6 bases). The CDR3 is made up of 14 amino acids. Trimming removed 0 bases at V and 5 bases at J, with 11 bases between. Germline lookup yields CDR1 SGHTS and CDR2 YDEGEE. CDR3 DNA: TGTGCCAGCAGCTTGGAGGGGGGATGGACTGAAGCTTTCTTT. This encodes CASSLEGGWTEAFF.

The chain has TRBV5-1 and TRBJ1-5, with D tentatively TRBD1 (5 bases). The CDR3 is 15 amino acids. V gave up 3 bases and J gave up 0 bases, with 10 bases separating them. Germline CDR1 is SGHRS and CDR2 is YFSETQ. The DNA for the CDR3 is TGCGCCAGCAGCTCCGGGACTGATAGCAATCAGCCCCAGCATTTT. Encoded protein: CASSSGTDSNQPQHF.

This chain connects TRBV14 to TRBJ1-2, with D uncertain. The CDR3 spans 14 residues. Germline assignment: CDR1 SGHDN and CDR2 FVKESK. V was trimmed by 2 bases and J by 1 base, leaving 8 bases between them. CDR3 sequence reads: CASSQRPNNYGYTF. The CDR3 DNA is TGTGCCAGCAGCCAACGGCCGAATAACTATGGCTACACCTTC. The complete variable domain, with remaining parts taken from reference TRBV14 and TRBJ1-2, reads EAGVTQFPSHSVIEKGQTVTLRCDPISGHDNLYWYRRVMGKEIKFLLHFVKESKQDESGMPNNRFLAERTGGTYSTLKVQPAELEDSGVYFCASSQRPNNYGYTFGSGTRLTVV.

The rearrangement links TRBV7-9 to TRBJ2-3; D is possibly TRBD1 or TRBD2 (7 bases each). The V gene lost 5 bases and the J gene lost 4 bases, with 13 bases spanning the gap. Germline CDR1 and CDR2: SEHNR and FQNEAQ (reference sequence). This CDR3 comprises 14 residues. The CDR3 nucleotides are TGTGCCAGCAGCGTACAGGGGAGGGCAGATACGCAGTATTTT. It yields the protein CASSVQGRADTQYF. The full variable domain, in which reference TRBV7-9 and TRBJ2-3 provide the parts outside the CDR3, is DTGVSQNPRHKITKRGQNVTFRCDPISEHNRLYWYRQTLGQGPEFLTYFQNEAQLEKSRLLSDRFSAERPKGSFSTLEIQRTEQGDSAMYLCASSVQGRADTQYFGPGTRLTVL.

The V gene is TRBV10-3, the J gene TRBJ2-1, with D possibly TRBD2 on 6 matching bases. Trimming shortened V by 3 bases and J by 12 bases, and 15 bases separated the two germline ends. Germline V gene sequence: CDR1 ENHRY, CDR2 SYGVKD. The CDR3 runs to 13 residues. CDR3 loop: CAISDIAETSQFF. CDR3 nucleotides: TGTGCCATCAGTGATATAGCGGAAACGTCGCAGTTCTTC.

This chain connects TRBV3-1 (or the pseudogene TRBV3-2) to TRBJ1-1; 7 positions match TRBD1. Germline-derived CDR1 and CDR2 are LGHDT and YNNKEL (reference sequence). The CDR3 totals 15 residues. The V gene end was trimmed by 1 base and the J gene end by 5 bases; junction bases not matched to a gene: 7. For the CDR3, the DNA is TGTGCCAGCAGCCAAGGACAGGGTCGGGGAACTGAAGCTTTCTTT. It specifies CASSQGQGRGTEAFF.

The V and J genes are TRBV6-6 and TRBJ1-4; D is ambiguous. The germline V gene encodes CDR1 MNHNY and CDR2 SVGAGI (reference sequence). With 2 bases removed from V and 8 bases from J, the gap between germline ends came to 15 bases. The CDR3 runs 15 residues. The CDR3 sequence: CASSYQGRVGEKLFF. CDR3 in DNA: TGTGCCAGCAGTTACCAAGGGAGGGTCGGGGAAAAACTGTTTTTT.

The chain joins TRBV12-3 or TRBV12-4 to TRBJ1-5; D possibly corresponds to TRBD1 (5 bases). The V gene lost 8 bases and the J gene lost 0 bases, with 8 bases spanning the gap. The CDR3 sequence is 13 residues long. Written as DNA, the CDR3 is TGTGCCAGCGCCACAGGTAGCAATCAGCCCCAGCATTTT. It encodes CASATGSNQPQHF.